This TCR beta chain was recorded in a study of vaccination and CD4 T cells after COVID-19. In the study overall: Overlapping SARS-CoV-2, HCoV-NL63, HCoV-OC43 and HCoV-229E spike peptides stimulated the cells.

Oncomine TCR Beta short-read sequencing was applied to DNA from cultured CD4+ T cells. Investigators obtained genomic DNA by extraction from cultured CD4+ T cells. TCRdb reprocessed the PCR reads via MiXCR and lists one record per CDR3 protein. The sample includes about 12,000 distinct CDR3 sequences, approximately 71% of them seen just once. Treatment defined: roughly nine-day PBMC culture with coronavirus spike peptide pools or control peptides (ViraFEST assay). Researchers reported culturing approximately 2 million PBMCs per well with approximately 10 IU/ml IL-2 and roughly 9.1 ug/ml peptide pools. It was after about 10 days of culture that CD4+ T cells were isolated by negative selection. Per the germline V gene, CDR1 is MNHEY and CDR2 is SVGAGI. Trimming pared 0 bases from V and 9 bases from J, leaving 15 bases between. The CDR3 runs 14 residues. This clonotype came up a few times. The antigen remains unidentified.

Material: CD4+ T cells from blood, cultured in vitro. The TCR sequence derives from a human donor who had recovered from COVID-19. This chain uses TRBV6-5 with TRBJ2-7; D call uncertain. CDR3 in amino acids: CASSYSPVWLAQYF. CDR3 nucleotide sequence: TGTGCCAGCAGTTACTCGCCGGTTTGGTTGGCGCAGTACTTC.